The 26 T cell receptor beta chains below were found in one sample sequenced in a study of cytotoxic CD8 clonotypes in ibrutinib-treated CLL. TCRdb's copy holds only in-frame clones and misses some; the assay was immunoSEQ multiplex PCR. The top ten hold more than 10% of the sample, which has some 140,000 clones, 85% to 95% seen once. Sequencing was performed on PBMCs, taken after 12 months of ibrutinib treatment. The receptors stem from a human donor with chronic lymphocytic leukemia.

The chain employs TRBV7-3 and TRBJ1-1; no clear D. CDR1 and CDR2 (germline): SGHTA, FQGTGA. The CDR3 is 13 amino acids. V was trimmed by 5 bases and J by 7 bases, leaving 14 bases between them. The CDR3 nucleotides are TGTGCCAGCAGCCAGTGGCTGCTCGGTGAAGCTTTCTTT. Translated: CASSQWLLGEAFF.

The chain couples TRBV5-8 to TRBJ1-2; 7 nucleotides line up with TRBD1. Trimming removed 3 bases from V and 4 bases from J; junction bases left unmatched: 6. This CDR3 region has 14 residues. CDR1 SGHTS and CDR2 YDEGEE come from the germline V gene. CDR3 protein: CASSYSTGSYGYTF. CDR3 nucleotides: TGTGCCAGCAGCTACTCGACAGGGAGCTATGGCTACACCTTC.

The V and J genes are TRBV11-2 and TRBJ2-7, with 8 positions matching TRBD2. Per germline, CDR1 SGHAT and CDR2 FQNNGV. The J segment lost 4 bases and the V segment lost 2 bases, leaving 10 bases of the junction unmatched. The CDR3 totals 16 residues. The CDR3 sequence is CASSLTVGLVFYEQYF. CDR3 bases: TGTGCCAGCAGCTTAACGGTGGGACTAGTTTTTTACGAGCAGTACTTC.

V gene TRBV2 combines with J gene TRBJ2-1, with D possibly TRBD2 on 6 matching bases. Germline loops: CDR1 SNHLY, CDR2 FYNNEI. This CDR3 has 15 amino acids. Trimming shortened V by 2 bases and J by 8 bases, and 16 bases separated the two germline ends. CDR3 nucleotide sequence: TGTGCCAGCAGTGAAAGGGAGGTGTGGAGGGATGAGCAGTTCTTC. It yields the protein CASSEREVWRDEQFF.

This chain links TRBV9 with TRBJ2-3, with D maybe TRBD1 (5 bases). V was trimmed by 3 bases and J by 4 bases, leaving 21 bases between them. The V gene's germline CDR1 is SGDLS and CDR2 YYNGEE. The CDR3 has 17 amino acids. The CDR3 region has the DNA TGTGCCAGCAGCGAGGGGCTGAGCAATAGGCGGTCAGATACGCAGTATTTT. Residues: CASSEGLSNRRSDTQYF.

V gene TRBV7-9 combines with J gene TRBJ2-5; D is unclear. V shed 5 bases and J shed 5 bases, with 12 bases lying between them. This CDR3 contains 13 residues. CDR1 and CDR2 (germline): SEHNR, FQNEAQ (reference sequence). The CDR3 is CASSPDLGETQYF. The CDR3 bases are TGTGCCAGCAGCCCCGACCTGGGGGAGACCCAGTACTTC.

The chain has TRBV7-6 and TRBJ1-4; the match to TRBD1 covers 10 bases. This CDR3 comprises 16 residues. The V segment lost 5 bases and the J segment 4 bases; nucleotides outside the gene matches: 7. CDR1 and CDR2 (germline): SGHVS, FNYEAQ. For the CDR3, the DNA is TGTGCCAGCAGCCCCGGGGGACAGGGGCGTAATGAAAAACTGTTTTTT. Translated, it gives CASSPGGQGRNEKLFF.

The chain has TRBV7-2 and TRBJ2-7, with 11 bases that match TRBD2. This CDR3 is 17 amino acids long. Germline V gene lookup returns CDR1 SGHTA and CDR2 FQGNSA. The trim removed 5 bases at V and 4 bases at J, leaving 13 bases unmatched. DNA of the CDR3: TGTGCCAGCAGCGAAACTAGCGGGAGTTCATCGCGGTACGAGCAGTACTTC. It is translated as CASSETSGSSSRYEQYF.

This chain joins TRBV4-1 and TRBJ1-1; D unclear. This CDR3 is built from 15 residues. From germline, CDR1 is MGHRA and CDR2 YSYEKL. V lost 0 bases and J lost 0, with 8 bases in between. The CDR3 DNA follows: TGCGCCAGCAGCCAAGAAATGACCTTGAACACTGAAGCTTTCTTT. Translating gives CASSQEMTLNTEAFF.

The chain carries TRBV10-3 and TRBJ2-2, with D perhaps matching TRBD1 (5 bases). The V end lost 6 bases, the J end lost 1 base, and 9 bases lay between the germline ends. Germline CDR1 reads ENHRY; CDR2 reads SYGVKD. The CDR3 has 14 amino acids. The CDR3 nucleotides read TGTGCCATCAGGGAAACAGGGAACACCGGGGAGCTGTTTTTT. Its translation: CAIRETGNTGELFF.

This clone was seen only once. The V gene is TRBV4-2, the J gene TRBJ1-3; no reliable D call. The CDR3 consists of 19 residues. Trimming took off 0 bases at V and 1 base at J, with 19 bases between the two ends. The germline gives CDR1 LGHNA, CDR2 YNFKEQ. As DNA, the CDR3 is TGTGCCAGCAGCCAAGATCCGTTGGGCCCCTACGGATCTGGAAACACCATATATTTT. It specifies CASSQDPLGPYGSGNTIYF.

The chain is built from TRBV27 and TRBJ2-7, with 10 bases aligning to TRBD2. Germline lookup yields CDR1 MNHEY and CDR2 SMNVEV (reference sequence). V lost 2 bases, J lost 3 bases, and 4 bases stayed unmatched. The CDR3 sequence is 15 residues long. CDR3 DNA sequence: TGTGCCAGCAGTTTACGACCTAGCGGGAGCTACGAGCAGTACTTC. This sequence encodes CASSLRPSGSYEQYF.

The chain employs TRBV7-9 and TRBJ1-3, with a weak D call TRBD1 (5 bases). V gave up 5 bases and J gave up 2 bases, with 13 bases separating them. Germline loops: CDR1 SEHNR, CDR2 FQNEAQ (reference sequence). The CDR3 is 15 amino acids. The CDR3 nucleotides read TGTGCCAGCAGCCCCCAAACAGGAGCTGGAAACACCATATATTTT. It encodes CASSPQTGAGNTIYF.

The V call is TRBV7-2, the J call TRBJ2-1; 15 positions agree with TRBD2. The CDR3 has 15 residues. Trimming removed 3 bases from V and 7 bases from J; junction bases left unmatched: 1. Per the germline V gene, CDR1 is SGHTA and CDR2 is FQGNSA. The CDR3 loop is CASSFGLAGGNEQFF. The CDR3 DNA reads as TGTGCCAGCAGCTTCGGACTAGCGGGAGGGAATGAGCAGTTCTTC. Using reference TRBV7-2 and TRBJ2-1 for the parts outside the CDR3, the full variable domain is GAGVSQSPSNKVTEKGKDVELRCDPISGHTALYWYRQSLGQGLEFLIYFQGNSAPDKSGLPSDRFSAERTGGSVSTLTIQRTQQEDSAVYLCASSFGLAGGNEQFFGPGTRLTVL.

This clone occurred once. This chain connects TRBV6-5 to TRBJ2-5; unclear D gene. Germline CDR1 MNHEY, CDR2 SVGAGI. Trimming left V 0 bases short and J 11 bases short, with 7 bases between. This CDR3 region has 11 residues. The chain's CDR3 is CASSYSSNQYF. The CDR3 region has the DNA TGTGCCAGCAGTTACTCGAGTAATCAGTACTTC.

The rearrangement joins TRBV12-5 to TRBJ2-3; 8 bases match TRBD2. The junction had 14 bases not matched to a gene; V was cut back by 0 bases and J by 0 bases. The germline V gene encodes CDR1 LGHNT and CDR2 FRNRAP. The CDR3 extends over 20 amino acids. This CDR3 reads CASGLVRSSGTVLSTDTQYF. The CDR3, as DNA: TGTGCTAGTGGTTTGGTACGGAGTAGCGGGACGGTCCTTAGCACAGATACGCAGTATTTT.

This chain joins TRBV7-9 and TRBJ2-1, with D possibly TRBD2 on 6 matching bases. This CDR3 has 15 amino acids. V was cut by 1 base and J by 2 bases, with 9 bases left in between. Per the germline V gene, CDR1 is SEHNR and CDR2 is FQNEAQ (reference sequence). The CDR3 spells CASSLDGLPYNEQFF. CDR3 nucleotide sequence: TGTGCCAGCAGCTTAGATGGACTACCCTACAATGAGCAGTTCTTC.

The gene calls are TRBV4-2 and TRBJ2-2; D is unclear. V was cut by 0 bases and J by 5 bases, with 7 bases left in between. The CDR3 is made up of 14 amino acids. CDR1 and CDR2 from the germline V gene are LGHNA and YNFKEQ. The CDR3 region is CASSQEYWTGELFF. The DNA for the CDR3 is TGTGCCAGCAGCCAAGAGTATTGGACCGGGGAGCTGTTTTTT.

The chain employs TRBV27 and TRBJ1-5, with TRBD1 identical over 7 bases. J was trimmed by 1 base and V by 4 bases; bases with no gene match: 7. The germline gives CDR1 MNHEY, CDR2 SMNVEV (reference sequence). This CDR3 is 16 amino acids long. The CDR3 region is CASSSQQGPSNQPQHF. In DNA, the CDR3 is TGTGCCAGCAGTTCACAACAGGGGCCCAGCAATCAGCCCCAGCATTTT.

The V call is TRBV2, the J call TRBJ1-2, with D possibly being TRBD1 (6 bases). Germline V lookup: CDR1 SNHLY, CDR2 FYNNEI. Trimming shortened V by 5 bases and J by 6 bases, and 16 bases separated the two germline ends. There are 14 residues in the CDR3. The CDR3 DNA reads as TGTGCCAGCAGTCCCAGGGGTTTAAGTGATGGCTACACCTTC. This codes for CASSPRGLSDGYTF. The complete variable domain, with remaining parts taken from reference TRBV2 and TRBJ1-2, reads EPEVTQTPSHQVTQMGQEVILRCVPISNHLYFYWYRQILGQKVEFLVSFYNNEISEKSEIFDDQFSVERPDGSNFTLKIRSTKLEDSAMYFCASSPRGLSDGYTFGSGTRLTVV.

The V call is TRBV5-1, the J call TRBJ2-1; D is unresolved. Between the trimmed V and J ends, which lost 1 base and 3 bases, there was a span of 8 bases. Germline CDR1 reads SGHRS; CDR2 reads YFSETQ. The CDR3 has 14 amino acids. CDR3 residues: CASSLTTHYNEQFF. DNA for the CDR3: TGCGCCAGCAGCTTGACCACTCACTACAATGAGCAGTTCTTC.

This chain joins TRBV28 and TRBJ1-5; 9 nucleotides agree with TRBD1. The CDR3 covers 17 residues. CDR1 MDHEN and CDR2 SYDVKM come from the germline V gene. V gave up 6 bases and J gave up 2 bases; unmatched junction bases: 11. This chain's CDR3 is CASRLGQGLTGNQPQHF. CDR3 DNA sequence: TGTGCCAGCAGACTGGGACAGGGATTAACGGGCAATCAGCCCCAGCATTTT.

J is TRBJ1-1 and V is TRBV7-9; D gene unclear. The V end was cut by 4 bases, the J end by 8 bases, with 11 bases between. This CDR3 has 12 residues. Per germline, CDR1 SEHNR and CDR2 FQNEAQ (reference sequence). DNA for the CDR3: TGTGCCAGCAGCTCGTATTCTACAGAAGCTTTCTTT. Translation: CASSSYSTEAFF.

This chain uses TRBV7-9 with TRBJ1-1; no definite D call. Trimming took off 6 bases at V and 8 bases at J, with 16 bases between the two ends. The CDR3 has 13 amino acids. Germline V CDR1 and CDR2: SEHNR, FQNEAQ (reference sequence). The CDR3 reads CASSSFLPEEAFF. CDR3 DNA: TGTGCCAGCAGTTCCTTCCTCCCTGAGGAAGCTTTCTTT.

The CDR3 sequence: CASSVGTGPNQPQHF. The CDR3 DNA is TGTGCCAGCAGCGTTGGGACAGGGCCTAATCAGCCCCAGCATTTT. The chain carries TRBV9 and TRBJ1-5; 9 bases fit TRBD1. Germline lookup yields CDR1 SGDLS and CDR2 YYNGEE. This CDR3 is 15 amino acids long. Losses at the gene ends were 2 bases for V and 4 bases for J; bases not matched to a gene: 4. The complete variable domain, with remaining parts taken from reference TRBV9 and TRBJ1-5, reads DSGVTQTPKHLITATGQRVTLRCSPRSGDLSVYWYQQSLDQGLQFLIQYYNGEERAKGNILERFSAQQFPDLHSELNLSSLELGDSALYFCASSVGTGPNQPQHFGDGTRLSIL.

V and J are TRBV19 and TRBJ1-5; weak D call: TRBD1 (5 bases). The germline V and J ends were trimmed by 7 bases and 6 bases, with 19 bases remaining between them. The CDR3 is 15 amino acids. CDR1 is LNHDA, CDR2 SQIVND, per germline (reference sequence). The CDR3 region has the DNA TGTGCCAGTAAAAAGGACCCTATGGGGACTCAGCCCCAGCATTTT. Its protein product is CASKKDPMGTQPQHF.